This is a list of T cell receptor beta chains from one sample in a study of shared clonotypes between healthy human individuals. Produced via immunoSEQ multiplex PCR; TCRdb's table is partial and in-frame only. In the table there are over a million clones, 98% to 99% of which are singletons. The sample was naive CD4+ T cells sorted from blood. These TCRs come from a young man in good health. Each CDR3 is given with its conserved first and last residue. A D gene is named only where the DNA matches it firmly.

>TRBV7-6|TRBJ2-1|-
TGTGCCAGCGGACGTATGGGGGGCTCCTACAATGAGCAGTTCTTC
CASGRMGGSYNEQFF
>TRBV5-4|TRBJ2-2|-
TGTGCCAGCAGCCCCCAGGGATCCGGGGAGCTGTTTTTT
CASSPQGSGELFF
>TRBV20-1|TRBJ2-7|-
TGCAGTGCTAAGGCGATCGGCGAGCAGTACTTC
CSAKAIGEQYF
>TRBV7-9|TRBJ2-7|TRBD2
TGTGCCAGCCAGGCCCTAGCGGGAGTTCGAGTTTCGAGGTCCTACGAGCAGTACTTC
CASQALAGVRVSRSYEQYF
>TRBV19|TRBJ2-3|-
TGTGCCAGTAGTATAGGGGGGGCAGCGAGCACAGATACGCAGTATTTT
CASSIGGAASTDTQYF
>TRBV4-1|TRBJ2-5|-
TGCGCCAGCAGCCTAAGAGCAGGGAAAGAGACCCAGTACTTC
CASSLRAGKETQYF
>TRBV5-1|TRBJ2-2|-
TGCGCCAGCAGTCGGCAGGCCACGAACACCGGGGAGCTGTTTTTT
CASSRQATNTGELFF
>TRBV7-2|TRBJ2-7|-
TGTGCCAGCAGCTTATGGTCAGAGCAGTACTTC
CASSLWSEQYF
>TRBV18|TRBJ1-2|-
TGTGCCAGCTCGCCAGAACAGGGTGCTGGCTACACCTTC
CASSPEQGAGYTF
>TRBV7-2|TRBJ2-5|-
TGTGCCAGCAGCTTAGCGTCCGTTCCTCTAGAGACCCAGTACTTC
CASSLASVPLETQYF
>TRBV5-1|TRBJ2-1|-
TGCGCCAGCAGCTTGGATGGAAGCTCCTACAATGAGCAGTTCTTC
CASSLDGSSYNEQFF